This T cell receptor beta chain was recovered during a study of CD8 T cells in ankylosing spondylitis. Points from the study as a whole: Characteristic, it appeared, of ankylosing spondylitis blood was a TCR beta motif of roughly eight highly homologous variants. Disease-associated clones were reportedly significantly overrepresented in matched ankylosing spondylitis synovial fluid.

A note on this clonotype: The antigen is not known.

TCR beta libraries were made by quantitative 5'-RACE with molecular barcodes. TCRdb reprocessed the 5' RACE reads with MiXCR, giving one entry per CDR3 protein. The sample gives about 540,000 distinct CDR3 sequences, 10% to 15% of which show up once; over 6.5% is in the top ten. The sequencing input was blood, either unsorted or a sorted T cell fraction (not recorded which). This clonotype was obtained from a male donor with ankylosing spondylitis.

This CDR3 reads CASSLAAGMYYEQYV. CDR3 in DNA: TGTGCCAGCAGTTTAGCGGCAGGGATGTACTACGAGCAGTACGTC. J is TRBJ2-7 and V is TRBV12-3 or TRBV12-4; tentatively, D is TRBD1 (5 bases). The V and J ends lost 0 bases and 3 bases respectively, with 12 bases between them. This CDR3 spans 15 amino acids.